This T cell receptor beta chain was captured in a study of blood T cell repertoires in COVID-19. Study background: Some COVID-19 samples were acute and others convalescent; all came from the United States, Italy and Spain. Sources were T cells, B-cell-depleted T cells, or PBMCs; the material itself was cDNA or gDNA.

The repertoire was sequenced with immunoSEQ multiplex PCR; TCRdb's copy has only in-frame clones and lacks some. The sample yields around 360,000 clones, 70% to 90% seen once. Enrolment of Seattle patients took place during active infection, and they were followed longitudinally. Trimming left V 0 bases short and J 11 bases short, with 18 bases between. CDR3 length equals 15 residues. Germline V lookup: CDR1 SGHRS, CDR2 YFSETQ. This receptor was obtained from a woman under 40 with COVID-19, enrolled during active disease. This chain joins TRBV5-1 and TRBJ1-5; a weak D match, TRBD1 (5 bases). Sequencing was performed on peripheral blood. CDR3 protein: CASSLAGSAWEAQHF. The DNA of the CDR3 is TGCGCCAGCAGCTTGGCAGGGTCGGCTTGGGAGGCCCAGCATTTT.